One T cell receptor (beta chain) is described in this entry. Its antigen remains undetermined. Base qualities are not provided; no much larger clone lies one nucleotide away. The sample originates from a study of T cells after yellow fever vaccination (dated by TCRdb to between 2018 and 2021). Background for the entire study: The SMART-Seq v4 Ultra Low Input RNA kit was used to prepare libraries from fractions with low cell numbers. Blood samples were taken at several timepoints before and after primary and secondary immunization, and bulk PBMC replicates and cell subsets were isolated. To follow T-cell clones before and after both primary and booster YFV17D yellow fever vaccination, bulk TCR alpha and beta repertoires underwent longitudinal sequencing. Two healthy male donors, one aged 18 to 30 and one aged 30 to 40 years, made up the cohort. Broader findings and caveats from the paper: A small share of clonotypes occurred in both CD4 and CD8 compartments, likely arising from convergent recombination. The secondary T-cell response was found to be weaker but faster than the primary response, with a peak reached on day 5 rather than on day 15. Most clones expanded after primary vaccination (almost 98% of CD4 and roughly 88% of CD8) were re-detected after the booster, suggesting that broad memory maintenance occurred. Because the study included only a couple of donors, the extent to which the findings can be generalized is limited. Computational filtering was required because FACS-sorted repertoires could contain abundant contaminating clonotypes from the bulk population.

This specimen's treatment or condition label, per the study, means: live attenuated yellow fever vaccine strain. Two biological replicates of bulk PBMCs were collected at each blood-draw timepoint. PBMCs were isolated from peripheral blood using a standard Ficoll-Paque protocol. RNA was extracted with TriZol from bulk PBMCs, CD4 and CD8 fractions, and dextramer-positive and dextramer-negative fractions. Instrument on record: Illumina NovaSeq 6000. TCR cDNA was synthesized by 5'RACE template switching, which introduced a universal primer site and unique molecular identifiers. Priming for cDNA synthesis came from both the TCR alpha and TCR beta constant segments. Two PCR steps were used to amplify libraries, with sample barcodes and sequencing adapters being added in the second step. Sequencing of libraries was performed on Illumina HiSeq 2500 (2x100 bp) or NovaSeq (2x150 bp). In the authors' own workflow: MIGEC was used to demultiplex reads and collapse the reads into UMI consensus sequences, and MiXCR was used for V(D)J alignment. Clonotypes responding to the vaccine were identified with edgeR on replicate PBMC samples, with the criteria of FDR below 0.01 and a log2 fold change above 5 up to day 15. Bulk clonotypes were assigned CD4 or CD8 identity according to which sequenced CD4 or CD8 repertoire held them at higher abundance. TCRdb reworked the public reads: Q25 trimming with fastp, MiXCR clone assembly, productive beta chains retained. Each record represents a unique CDR3 protein, reported with the most common genes and DNA among its rows. In this record, the V and J calls reflect TCRdb's handling and not the investigators' own analysis. The sample table lists fewer than 500,000 distinct CDR3 sequences, 15% to 20% of them with a count of one. Over 15% of the sample goes to the ten largest clones.

V gives up 5 bases and J gives up 1 base, and the segment between their germline ends measures 10 bases. As encoded in the germline V gene, CDR1 is SGHTA while CDR2 is FQGNSA. From its cysteine to its phenylalanine, the CDR3 spans 14 amino acids. Only CDR3 DNA is held: 42 bases, read in frame from base 1. The TCR comes from a man aged 18 to 35 who received the YFV17D yellow fever vaccine. The receptor chain draws on TRBV7-2 and TRBJ2-3; no D gene is confidently identified. The sample here was PBMCs, taken before the yellow fever booster vaccination. CDR3 reads: CASSRSVGTDTQYF. The sequence in DNA is TGTGCCAGCAGCCGCTCGGTAGGCACAGATACGCAGTATTTT.